The clone carrying this T cell receptor (beta chain) was seen more than once but under ten times. Its antigen is unknown. These data originate in a study of T-cell memory formation after mild COVID-19. In the study overall: Largely donor-specific TCR clusters were found. Findings of the study overall: CM and EM subsets held most contracting CD4+ clones; EMRA held CD8+ ones. Whether second-wave clones peaking at day 37 were SARS-CoV-2 specific went unconfirmed.

Deletions cut 6 bases from V and 2 bases from J, with 11 bases between. Germline lookup yields CDR1 SEHNR and CDR2 FQNEAQ (reference sequence). The CDR3 spans 14 residues. The TCR alpha and TCR beta cDNA libraries, bearing sample barcodes and UMIs, were generated by 5'RACE using constant-segment primers. TCRdb independently ran MiXCR on the 5' RACE reads; one entry per CDR3 protein. The table lists more than 400,000 distinct CDR3 sequences, roughly 18% of them singletons. The chain employs TRBV7-9 and TRBJ2-1; the D is unclear. This TCR derives from an adult woman who had mild COVID-19 (a few samples of this study predate the infection). Cell type and time point are not known. Specimen: PBMCs or a T cell subset sorted from them (not recorded which). The CDR3 loop is CASSEANAYNEQFF. The CDR3 DNA sequence: TGTGCCAGCAGTGAGGCCAACGCCTACAATGAGCAGTTCTTC.